This TCR beta chain was observed in a study of molecular identifiers for immune sequencing clone quantification. This CDR3 region has 11 residues. Germline values: CDR1 MGHDK, CDR2 SYGVNS. Deletions cut 5 bases from V and 10 bases from J, with 9 bases between. TCRdb used MiXCR to reprocess the PCR reads, holding one entry per CDR3 protein. The table shows 460,000 or so distinct CDR3 sequences, with less than 30% occurring only once. This clonotype was recorded at least ten times. The receptor's source is a human donor in good health. Some libraries in this study had Jurkat cell RNA spiked in. Material for sequencing was naive CD8+ T cells from blood, with Jurkat cell RNA spiked in. Stated subset: FACS-sorted CD8+CD4-CCR7+CD45RA+ naive T cells. The chain joins TRBV25-1 to TRBJ2-1; a weak D match, TRBD1 (5 bases). The CDR3 DNA follows: TGTGCCAGCAGTAGGGGCAAAGAGCAGTTCTTC. As protein: CASSRGKEQFF.